The entry below gives a single TCR beta chain sequence along with its context. It lacks a known antigen. Base qualities were left out, and no much larger clone turns up one base away. Whole blood was collected in K2EDTA tubes by collaborating institutions according to the institutions' own protocols. For TCRbeta analysis, collaborator samples were shipped as frozen whole blood, as isolated PBMCs, or as DNA extracted from either sample type. The data belong to a study of blood T cell repertoires in COVID-19 (dated by TCRdb to about 2020). Broadly, across the study: Samples covering the acute and convalescent phases of COVID-19 were provided by collaborators in the United States, Italy and Spain. The material from the prospective study consisted of cDNA or gDNA derived from T cells, B-cell-depleted T cells, or PBMCs. Subjects who had been exposed to COVID-19, were actively infected with it, or had recovered from it provided the deeply sampled blood TCRbeta repertoires that made up the dataset. A freely available public database, intended as a resource for researchers studying the immune response to SARS-CoV-2, is where the repertoires were released. The samples were drawn from the first 160 participants of the ongoing ImmuneRACE study and from 1,254 subjects provided by 6 global collaborators. Sample metadata almost always included a de-identified subject ID, COVID-19 status, age in years and sex. Where HLA class I and class II types were available, the types were taken from metadata supplied by the sample provider, not from assay-based typing.

Paper-wide results and their limitations: How much clinical and demographic metadata was included differed by source and by participant, and the metadata was provided uncurated.

The immunoSEQ Assay, a bias-controlled multiplex PCR, was used to amplify TCRbeta CDR3 regions from genomic DNA. From the authors' description of their analysis: The number of nucleated cells in each sample was estimated from the amplification of reference gene primers within the assay. To quantify the absolute abundance of each unique TCRbeta CDR3 rearrangement, sequence reads were collapsed and filtered. For each sample, productive Simpson clonality was calculated as the square root of Simpson's diversity index across productive rearrangements. What TCRdb holds here is the immuneACCESS table cut down to in-frame rearrangements. Part of the clones is not present; checked against another copy, under half of the missing clones reflect an unresolved V gene, and the others are unexplained. The V and J calls and clone size are taken from that table; D and trimming were inferred from the DNA. The sample table lists about 70,000 clones, about nine tenths of them with a count of one. The ten largest clonotypes hold under 15% of the sample.

Sequencing used peripheral blood. The source of this sequence is a woman aged 55-70 years with acute or convalescent COVID-19.

The nucleotide sequence reads as follows: TGTGCCAGCAGTGAAGAACAGGGCAGCACTGAAGCTTTCTTT. This yields the protein CASSEEQGSTEAFF. The V gene is TRBV2 and the J gene is TRBJ1-1; the D gene is perhaps TRBD1, from 6 matching bases. V loses 1 base of germline sequence and J loses 4 bases, and the interval between the two ends is 10 bases. CDR1 and CDR2 are read off the germline V gene as SNHLY and FYNNEI. The CDR3 contains 14 residues, cysteine and phenylalanine counted. Of all the DNA, just the CDR3 is kept, 42 bases in frame from base 1.